Presented here are 26 T cell receptor beta chains from one specimen sequenced in a study of PD-1 blockade in classical Hodgkin lymphoma. All the patients suffered relapse after autologous stem cell transplantation, and brentuximab vedotin exposure differed. Assay used: immunoSEQ multiplex PCR; TCRdb lists only in-frame clones, some missing. The data hold about 45,000 clones, with around 76% observed a single time. The sample consisted of peripheral blood mononuclear cells (PBMCs), taken before the second cycle of nivolumab. These receptors were obtained from a human donor with classical Hodgkin lymphoma.

The chain uses TRBV5-6 and TRBJ1-1, with 8 bases identical to TRBD1. The CDR3 covers 17 residues. CDR1 SGHDT and CDR2 YYEEEE come from the germline V gene. Losses at the gene ends were 2 bases for V and 2 bases for J; bases not matched to a gene: 11. The CDR3 sequence is CASSFPASGQGNTEAFF. DNA for the CDR3: TGTGCCAGCAGCTTCCCCGCCAGCGGACAGGGTAACACTGAAGCTTTCTTT.

The chain carries TRBV4-3 and TRBJ1-4; no reliable D call. Germline CDR1 is LGHNA and CDR2 is YSLEER. The length of the CDR3 is 15 residues. The ends were cut back, 1 base at V and 2 bases at J, with 8 bases in the middle. The CDR3 DNA reads TGCGCCAGCAGCCAAGGCGAGACTACTAATGAAAAACTGTTTTTT. Its translation is CASSQGETTNEKLFF.

The chain joins TRBV6-1 to TRBJ2-4, with TRBD1 matching over 8 bases. The CDR3 has 14 amino acids. The germline gives CDR1 MNHNS, CDR2 SASEGT. The trim removed 5 bases at V and 8 bases at J, leaving 8 bases unmatched. CDR3 in amino acids: CASSRTGFIDIQYF. Here the CDR3 DNA reads TGTGCCAGCAGTCGGACAGGGTTCATCGACATTCAGTACTTC.

This clone qualifies as medium-sized (0.01 to 0.1%). The V and J genes are TRBV28 and TRBJ1-1; D is unclear. The ends were cut back, 1 base at V and 0 bases at J, with 9 bases in the middle. The CDR3 covers 15 residues. Germline CDR1 and CDR2: MDHEN and SYDVKM. The CDR3: CASSLLSAMNTEAFF. The CDR3 DNA is TGTGCCAGCAGTTTATTGTCAGCCATGAACACTGAAGCTTTCTTT.

This chain joins TRBV28 and TRBJ1-1; D remains ambiguous. The CDR3 contains 15 residues. Germline lookup yields CDR1 MDHEN and CDR2 SYDVKM. V lost 2 bases and J lost 2, with 12 bases in between. CDR3 protein: CASSLIVSLNTEAFF. CDR3 nucleotides: TGTGCCAGCAGTTTAATAGTCAGCTTAAACACTGAAGCTTTCTTT. Filled out from reference TRBV28 and TRBJ1-1, the complete variable domain reads DVKVTQSSRYLVKRTGEKVFLECVQDMDHENMFWYRQDPGLGLRLIYFSYDVKMKEKGDIPEGYSVSREKKERFSLILESASTNQTSMYLCASSLIVSLNTEAFFGQGTRLTVV.

The chain is built from TRBV15 and TRBJ2-1; 11 nucleotides align to TRBD2. V trimming: 1 base; J trimming: 7 bases; junction bases outside the gene matches: 6. This CDR3 is built from 16 residues. Germline V gene sequence: CDR1 LNHNV, CDR2 YYDKDF (reference sequence). CDR3 bases: TGTGCCACCAGCAGAGTGACTAGCGGGACGTGGAATGAGCAGTTCTTC. Its translation is CATSRVTSGTWNEQFF.

V is TRBV10-2 and J is TRBJ2-7; D remains ambiguous. V lost 4 bases and J 2 bases, leaving 9 bases between the germline ends. The CDR3 is 13 residues long. The germline CDR1 and CDR2 sequences are WSHSY and SAAADI. The CDR3, as DNA: TGCGCCAGCAGTGTAACACAGACCTACGAGCAGTACTTC. Its protein is CASSVTQTYEQYF.

The chain employs TRBV27 and TRBJ1-1, with D hard to call. Germline assignment: CDR1 MNHEY and CDR2 SMNVEV (reference sequence). The CDR3 has 16 residues. Trimming pared 2 bases from V and 0 bases from J, leaving 13 bases between. The CDR3 DNA follows: TGTGCCAGCAGTTTAACTACCCTTCCTTTGAACACTGAAGCTTTCTTT. Its protein product is CASSLTTLPLNTEAFF.

J is TRBJ2-7 and V is TRBV2; D gene ambiguous. With 3 bases removed from V and 6 bases from J, the gap between germline ends came to 9 bases. The CDR3 totals 12 residues. CDR1 is SNHLY and CDR2 is FYNNEI in the germline V gene. The chain's CDR3 is CASSEGLSEQYF. CDR3 nucleotide sequence: TGTGCCAGCAGTGAGGGTCTTAGCGAGCAGTACTTC.

V is TRBV7-8 and J is TRBJ1-5; D might be TRBD1 (6 bases). The CDR3 runs 14 residues. V was pared by 3 bases and J by 9 bases, with 15 bases between. In germline, CDR1 is SGHVS, CDR2 FQNEAQ. The CDR3 loop reads CASSLKTGRMPQHF. CDR3 DNA: TGTGCCAGCAGCTTGAAAACAGGGAGGATGCCCCAGCATTTT.

The chain links TRBV10-2 to TRBJ2-3; either TRBD1 or TRBD2 may supply D (5 bases each). The V gene lost 0 bases and the J gene lost 7 bases, with 17 bases spanning the gap. Germline-derived CDR1 and CDR2 are WSHSY and SAAADI. This CDR3 is 16 amino acids long. CDR3 region: CASSESRGDPWNTQYF. As DNA, the CDR3 is TGCGCCAGCAGTGAGTCTAGAGGGGACCCATGGAATACGCAGTATTTT.

The chain carries TRBV6-5 and TRBJ2-3; D possibly corresponds to TRBD1 (5 bases). This CDR3 is built from 14 residues. V shed 4 bases and J shed 3 bases, with 11 bases lying between them. Looked up from germline, CDR1 is MNHEY and CDR2 is SVGAGI. CDR3 sequence: CASSSSGATDTQYF. As DNA, the CDR3 is TGTGCCAGCAGTTCTTCTGGGGCGACAGATACGCAGTATTTT.

The chain couples TRBV7-6 to TRBJ2-7; TRBD1 might be the D (6 bases). V gave up 3 bases and J gave up 6 bases, with 9 bases separating them. The CDR3 has 12 residues. The germline V gene has CDR1 SGHVS and CDR2 FNYEAQ. CDR3 sequence reads: CASSFGQTEQYF. The CDR3 region has the DNA TGTGCCAGCAGCTTCGGACAGACCGAGCAGTACTTC.

The rearrangement joins TRBV7-8 to TRBJ1-6, with D possibly TRBD1 on 6 matching bases. The CDR3 consists of 14 residues. Germline V gives CDR1 SGHVS, CDR2 FQNEAQ. V was trimmed by 1 base and J by 6 bases, leaving 7 bases between them. The CDR3, as DNA: TGTGCCAGCAGCTTAGGCAGGGGTAATTCACCCCTCCACTTT. Protein: CASSLGRGNSPLHF.

The chain has TRBV7-2 and TRBJ2-7; 7 nucleotides align to TRBD2. The germline V gene encodes CDR1 SGHTA and CDR2 FQGNSA. The CDR3 extends over 15 amino acids. Trimming at V came to 6 bases and at J to 0 bases, leaving 8 bases not matched to a gene. Here the CDR3 DNA reads TGTGCCAGCAGTCAGCTGGGGGGGAGCTCCTACGAGCAGTACTTC. Translating it yields CASSQLGGSSYEQYF.

This sequence joins TRBV7-6 and TRBJ2-2; tentatively, D is TRBD2 (5 bases). This CDR3 is built from 15 residues. Deletions cut 2 bases from V and 7 bases from J, with 14 bases between. In germline, CDR1 is SGHVS, CDR2 FNYEAQ. The CDR3 spells CASSLYALGGGELFF. The CDR3 DNA reads TGTGCCAGCAGCTTATACGCTCTCGGAGGCGGGGAGCTGTTTTTT.

The rearrangement joins TRBV7-3 to TRBJ2-2; unclear D gene. Germline V gene sequence: CDR1 SGHTA, CDR2 FQGTGA. CDR3 length equals 13 residues. Between the trimmed V and J ends, which lost 5 bases and 7 bases, there was a span of 11 bases. The CDR3 DNA follows: TGTGCCAGCAGCCCTACCTCCGGCGGGGAGCTGTTTTTT. Translated: CASSPTSGGELFF.

The chain is built from TRBV27 and TRBJ2-1; the D gene is possibly TRBD2 (7 bases). Germline CDR1 MNHEY, CDR2 SMNVEV (reference sequence). This CDR3 contains 14 residues. Trimming removed 7 bases from V and 8 bases from J, with 18 bases in between. CDR3 protein: CASTPGGEYYEQFF. The CDR3 bases are TGTGCCAGCACCCCGGGGGGCGAGTATTATGAGCAGTTCTTC.

The chain joins TRBV18 to TRBJ1-1; 9 nucleotides align to TRBD1. This CDR3 contains 14 residues. V lost 4 bases and J lost 1; bases outside the gene matches: 1. Germline values: CDR1 KGHSH, CDR2 LQKENI. The CDR3 sequence: CASSRGQGNTEAFF. The DNA for the CDR3 is TGTGCCAGCTCACGGGGACAGGGGAACACTGAAGCTTTCTTT.

CDR3 sequence reads: CASTPLGLFNEQFF. The CDR3 DNA follows: TGTGCCAGCACCCCCCTCGGGCTTTTTAATGAGCAGTTCTTC. The chain has TRBV27 and TRBJ2-1; the D is unclear. Trimming stripped 7 bases from V and 7 bases from J, with 17 bases between. Germline V gene data show CDR1 as MNHEY and CDR2 as SMNVEV (reference sequence). The CDR3 is 14 amino acids.

The rearrangement joins TRBV2 to TRBJ2-7, with 14 bases fitting TRBD2. The V and J ends lost 5 bases and 0 bases, in that order; junction bases with no gene match: 9. CDR3 length: 18 residues. Per germline, CDR1 SNHLY and CDR2 FYNNEI. This CDR3 is CASSRFGLAGGTSYEQYF. The DNA for the CDR3 is TGTGCCAGCAGTCGTTTCGGACTAGCGGGGGGTACCTCCTACGAGCAGTACTTC.

The chain has TRBV28 and TRBJ2-2, with D perhaps matching TRBD2 (5 bases). The germline V and J ends were trimmed by 6 bases and 6 bases, with 14 bases remaining between them. Germline-derived CDR1 and CDR2 are MDHEN and SYDVKM. CDR3 length: 14 residues. As DNA, the CDR3 is TGTGCCAGCAGGCCACCTCTTAGCGCCGGGGAGCTGTTTTTT. This codes for CASRPPLSAGELFF.

This chain joins TRBV4-3 and TRBJ2-1, with 8 bases lining up with TRBD1. Trimming cost V 3 bases and J 7 bases; bases outside gene matches: 5. The CDR3 is 14 amino acids. Germline V gives CDR1 LGHNA, CDR2 YSLEER. This CDR3 reads CASSQTGVGNEQFF. DNA of the CDR3: TGCGCCAGCAGCCAGACAGGGGTAGGGAATGAGCAGTTCTTC.

The J gene is TRBJ2-7, the V gene TRBV27; D ambiguous. This CDR3 region has 14 residues. Germline V lookup: CDR1 MNHEY, CDR2 SMNVEV (reference sequence). Trimming removed 2 bases at V and 1 base at J, with 9 bases between. The CDR3 nucleotides read TGTGCCAGCAGTTTAGTTAGAGATTCCTACGAGCAGTACTTC. Its translation is CASSLVRDSYEQYF.

This clone appeared a few times. This rearrangement joins TRBV4-3 to TRBJ2-1, with a possible D match to TRBD2 (6 bases). V was cut by 0 bases and J by 6 bases, with 12 bases left in between. The length of the CDR3 is 15 residues. Per germline, CDR1 LGHNA and CDR2 YSLEER. In DNA, the CDR3 is TGCGCCAGCAGCCAAGAGAGAGAAGCGGGCAATGAGCAGTTCTTC. Translated: CASSQEREAGNEQFF.

The J gene is TRBJ1-2, the V gene TRBV11-2, with D possibly being TRBD1 (5 bases). Germline values: CDR1 SGHAT, CDR2 FQNNGV. There are 14 residues in the CDR3. V lost 4 bases to trimming and J lost 0 bases, with 9 bases between them. CDR3 sequence reads: CASSYGTSNYGYTF. The CDR3, as DNA: TGTGCCAGCAGCTATGGGACCTCTAACTATGGCTACACCTTC.